This TCR beta chain was sequenced during a study of beta chain features in type 1 diabetes (dated 2018 in TCRdb). As for the study more broadly: Mean age, gender distribution, total cell number and subset yield did not differ between patients and healthy donors. Across all samples, almost 110 million sorted cells were examined, and cell number per subset correlated strongly with RNA yield. In the study, TCRB repertoires of sorted circulating CD4+ T cell subsets from recently diagnosed type 1 diabetes patients were compared with those of matched healthy donors. Whereas all 30 or so donors provided naive and central memory subsets, regulatory and stem cell-like memory subsets were isolated from just 8 patients and about eight healthy donors. Beyond this particular receptor, the publication reports: Because cDNA rather than genomic DNA was sequenced, highly expressing activated cells could have been over-represented, although no difference in activation and CD3 levels was found between groups. In all four CD4+ subsets, TCRB CDR3 length was moderately but significantly shorter in type 1 diabetes patients. Because small numbers of individuals were included in the HLA sub-analyses, any influence of HLA type on TCRB rearrangement was left unresolved. Shorter templates might be favored by PCR, yet because patient and control samples were amplified and corrected together, any such skew would affect both groups equally. Naive, central memory and regulatory TCRB repertoires appeared to be more similar among patients than among healthy donors. Patients with type 1 diabetes made fewer insertions and deleted more nucleotides at VDJ recombination sites, implying thymic rearrangement abnormalities.

From each donor, a single peripheral blood sample of 90 to 150 mL on average was drawn into heparinised tubes. Naive, central memory, regulatory and stem cell-like memory CD4+ T cells were sorted on a BD FACSAria II using a panel including CD45RO, CCR7, CD25, CD127, CD95 and CD27. Every sorted population had a purity above 95%. PBMCs were separated immediately by Lymphoprep density gradient centrifugation and were stained directly, without being cultured. So that batch effects would be minimized, each experiment stained and sorted samples in pairs, pairing one healthy donor with one patient. Notes on this clone: Its antigen is not yet known. Base qualities were left out, and no much larger clone turns up one base away.

From the cysteine up to the phenylalanine, the CDR3 has a length of 14 residues. Only the CDR3 region is kept as DNA, spanning 42 bases read in frame from base 1. Taken from the germline V gene, the CDR1 and CDR2 loops are MNHNS and SASEGT. The junction shows trimming of 2 bases on V and 14 bases on J, and the gene matches do not reach 12 bases of it. The entire isolated RNA was reverse transcribed using the High Capacity cDNA Reverse Transcription Kit, and thus expressed TCRB transcripts were sequenced. Naive, central memory and regulatory T cell samples underwent deep immunoSEQ sequencing, averaging roughly 3.3 million total reads per sample. Sorted cells were lysed in RLT buffer, and RNA was extracted using DNase-treated RNeasy Micro or Mini kits according to cell number. Each cell subset was processed on its own to prevent cross-contamination, while patient and healthy donor samples were processed together. TCRB sequences were amplified from cDNA with the immunoSEQ multiplex PCR, producing 87-bp fragments spanning the CDR3 region. Amplicons were sequenced on the Illumina HiSeq platform. Processing in the source paper ran as follows. Synthetic template baselines were used to correct PCR bias computationally, reads within Hamming distance 2 were collapsed together, and singletons that could not be merged were discarded. Reads were aligned against IMGT to assign V, D and J genes, CDR3 length and insertions or deletions at six rearrangement sites. Clonotype counts were normalized to sorted cell number within each subset before computing true diversity and Gini coefficients with the tcR R package. The overlap coefficient, calculated on TCRB nucleotide sequences, was used to measure repertoire sharing. Out-of-frame TCRB sequences from naive cells were analyzed as a proxy for the pre-selection repertoire. TCRdb took over this immuneACCESS table, retaining in-frame rearrangements with V and J assigned. Such tables are incomplete; in checked studies, under half of the missing clones stem from an unresolved V gene, and the remainder is unexplained. That table furnishes V, J and clone size, whereas the DNA furnished D and trimming. The sample includes 200,000 to 300,000 clones, with 11% observed a single time. Of the sample, around 0.017% is held by the ten largest clones.

Sequencing was done on a sample of naive CD4+ T cells from blood. In light of the paper, this sample's cell subset or site label describes: true naive CD4+ T cells. The source of this sequence is a man aged 25-45 years with type 1 diabetes. The sequence joins TRBV6-1 to TRBJ2-3, and 8 bases in between align with TRBD1. The DNA sequence is as follows: TGTGCCAGCAGTGAAAGTACCTTCCCCGGACAGGGGTATTTT. Its amino acids are CASSESTFPGQGYF.